Following are 10 T cell receptor beta chains from one sample sequenced in a study of CD8+ T cells in alopecia areata. Treatment reported: oral pan-JAK inhibitor, 5-10 mg twice daily. RNA was extracted and reverse transcribed into cDNA as the sequencing template. Measured with immunoSEQ multiplex PCR; TCRdb has only the in-frame clones, and not every one. The sample lists about 160,000 clones, roughly two thirds seen once, with 0.7% to 1% in the top ten. The source was CD4+ T cells sorted from blood, collected at week 4, from a patient treated with tofacitinib. The source of these receptors is a human donor with alopecia areata.

The chain joins TRBV7-6 to TRBJ1-2; D is uncertain. V lost 1 base and J lost 4, with 4 bases in between. This CDR3 has 12 amino acids. CDR1 and CDR2 from the germline V gene are SGHVS and FNYEAQ. The CDR3 region is CASSLVGYGYTF. CDR3 in DNA: TGTGCCAGCAGCTTAGTAGGCTATGGCTACACCTTC.

V and J are TRBV18 and TRBJ1-2, with unresolved D. CDR1 and CDR2 from the germline V gene are KGHSH and LQKENI. Trimming pared 0 bases from V and 4 bases from J, leaving 12 bases between. The CDR3 consists of 15 residues. The DNA of the CDR3 is TGTGCCAGCTCACCACCTAGCGTACAGTCCTATGGCTACACCTTC. Protein sequence: CASSPPSVQSYGYTF.

The table lists this clone with a few counts. Other DNA sequences in the same sample also yield this CDR3. V and J are TRBV29-1 and TRBJ2-6; no clear D gene. CDR1 and CDR2 (germline): SQVTM, ANQGSEA. This CDR3 spans 13 amino acids. V lost 4 bases and J 4 bases, leaving 8 bases between the germline ends. CDR3 region: CSVVRAGANVLTF. The CDR3 DNA reads TGCAGCGTTGTTAGGGCCGGGGCCAACGTCCTGACTTTC.

There are a few counts of this clone. The V and J genes are TRBV18 and TRBJ1-2; 7 bases align to TRBD1. The CDR3 sequence is 16 residues long. V trimming: 1 base; J trimming: 6 bases; junction bases outside the gene matches: 11. From germline, CDR1 is KGHSH and CDR2 LQKENI. CDR3 DNA: TGTGCCAGCTCACCACAGGAAGGGGGCTCGCTTCATGGCTACACCTTC. Translating it yields CASSPQEGGSLHGYTF.

A note on this clone: Other DNA sequences in this specimen translate into the identical CDR3. The chain employs TRBV20-1 and TRBJ2-5, with unresolved D. V lost 2 bases, J lost 4 bases, and 5 bases lay in between. Germline values: CDR1 DFQATT, CDR2 SNEGSKA (reference sequence). The CDR3 is made up of 11 amino acids. Here the CDR3 DNA reads TGCAGTGCTAGACTTGGAGAGACCCAGTACTTC. It is translated as CSARLGETQYF.

The chain recombines TRBV29-1 with TRBJ1-2, with 7 bases lining up with TRBD1. V was pared by 5 bases and J by 8 bases, with 11 bases of the junction left unmatched. This CDR3 has 13 residues. CDR1 is SQVTM and CDR2 is ANQGSEA in the germline V gene. CDR3 sequence reads: CSVRDSLLGGYTF. CDR3 sequence (DNA): TGCAGCGTTAGGGACAGTCTCCTCGGCGGCTACACCTTC. The full variable domain, completed using reference TRBV29-1 and TRBJ1-2, is SAVISQKPSRDICQRGTSLTIQCQVDSQVTMMFWYRQQPGQSLTLIATANQGSEATYESGFVIDKFPISRPNLTFSTLTVSNMSPEDSSIYLCSVRDSLLGGYTFGSGTRLTVV.

The chain is built from TRBV5-4 and TRBJ2-2; TRBD1 or TRBD2 may be the D gene (5 bases each). Germline CDR1 reads SGHNT; CDR2 reads YYREEE (reference sequence). V lost 4 bases to trimming and J lost 7 bases, with 14 bases between them. CDR3 size: 14 residues. CDR3 coding DNA: TGTGCCAGCAGCCCCCAGGGTCGGGGCGGGGAGCTGTTTTTT. Encoded protein: CASSPQGRGGELFF. The complete variable domain, with remaining parts taken from reference TRBV5-4 and TRBJ2-2, reads ETGVTQSPTHLIKTRGQQVTLRCSSQSGHNTVSWYQQALGQGPQFIFQYYREEENGRGNFPPRFSGLQFPNYSSELNVNALELDDSALYLCASSPQGRGGELFFGEGSRLTVL.

The V and J genes are TRBV4-3 and TRBJ1-6; weak D call: TRBD1 (6 bases). The V gene's germline CDR1 is LGHNA and CDR2 YSLEER. The CDR3 is 14 amino acids. Trimming pared 0 bases from V and 7 bases from J, leaving 7 bases between. CDR3 sequence reads: CASSQEGANSPLHF. In nucleotides, the CDR3 is TGCGCCAGCAGCCAAGAGGGGGCGAATTCACCCCTCCACTTT.

CDR3 DNA: TGTGCCTCTCAGGGGAACACTGAAGCTTTCTTT. It translates to CASQGNTEAFF. The chain recombines TRBV10-3 with TRBJ1-1; the D gene is possibly TRBD1 (5 bases). The ends were cut back, 11 bases at V and 1 base at J, with 8 bases in the middle. The CDR3 is made up of 11 amino acids. Germline values: CDR1 ENHRY, CDR2 SYGVKD.

Only one count was recorded for this clone. V gene TRBV19 combines with J gene TRBJ2-5; perhaps D is TRBD1 or TRBD2 (5 bases each). The CDR3 has 13 amino acids. V was shortened by 2 bases and J by 4 bases, with 8 bases between the two germline ends. Germline CDR1 is LNHDA and CDR2 is SQIVND (reference sequence). CDR3 coding DNA: TGTGCCAGTAGTATAATGGGGGTAGAGACCCAGTACTTC. This translates into CASSIMGVETQYF.